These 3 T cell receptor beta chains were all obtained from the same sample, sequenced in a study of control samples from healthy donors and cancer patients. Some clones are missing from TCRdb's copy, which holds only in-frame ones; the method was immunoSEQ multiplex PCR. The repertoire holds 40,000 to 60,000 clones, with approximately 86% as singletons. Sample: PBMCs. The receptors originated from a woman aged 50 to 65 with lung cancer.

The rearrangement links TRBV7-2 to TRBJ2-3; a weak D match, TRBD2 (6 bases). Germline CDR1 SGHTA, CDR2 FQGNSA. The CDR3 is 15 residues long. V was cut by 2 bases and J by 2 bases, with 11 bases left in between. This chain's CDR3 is CASSLQAGDTDTQYF. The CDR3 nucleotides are TGTGCCAGCAGCTTACAAGCGGGCGACACAGATACGCAGTATTTT.

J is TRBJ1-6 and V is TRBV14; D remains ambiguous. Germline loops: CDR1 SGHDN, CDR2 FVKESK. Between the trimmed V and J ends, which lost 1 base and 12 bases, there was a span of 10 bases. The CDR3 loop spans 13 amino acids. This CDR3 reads CASSQVQSEPLHF. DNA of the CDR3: TGTGCCAGCAGCCAAGTACAGTCAGAACCCCTCCACTTT.

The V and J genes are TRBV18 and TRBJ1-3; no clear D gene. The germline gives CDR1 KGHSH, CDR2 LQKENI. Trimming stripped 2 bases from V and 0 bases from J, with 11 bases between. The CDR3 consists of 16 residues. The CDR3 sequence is CASSPSPAVSGNTIYF. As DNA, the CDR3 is TGTGCCAGCTCACCATCGCCGGCGGTCTCTGGAAACACCATATATTTT.